Listed below are T cell receptor beta chains from one sample, sequenced in a study of Graves' ophthalmopathy and Graves' hyperthyroidism. TCRdb redid the calling of the multiplex PCR reads with MiXCR, one entry per CDR3 protein. Among 600,000 to 950,000 distinct CDR3 sequences listed, roughly 40% were seen once. The sequenced material came from peripheral blood. Receptors originate from an adult man with Graves' ophthalmopathy. Both conserved end residues are part of each CDR3. Fields, in order: V gene, clone size, D gene, J gene, CDR3 DNA, CDR3 protein. A D gene is named only where the DNA matches it firmly. Size values are once, few and many counts, or a class for expanded clones, and some rows have none.

TRBV5-4	.	.	TRBJ2-2	TGTGCCAGCAGCTTGGCAGTTTTTGGGGCCGGGGAGCTGTTTTTT	CASSLAVFGAGELFF
TRBV10-2	few	.	TRBJ1-6	TGCGCCAGCAGTGAAAGAGAATCCGATAATTCACCCCTCCACTTT	CASSERESDNSPLHF
TRBV15	many	TRBD2	TRBJ2-5	TGTGCCACCAGCAGGGGACTAGCGGGAGTATTAGAGACCCAGTACTTC	CATSRGLAGVLETQYF
TRBV25-1	many	TRBD2	TRBJ2-5	TGTGCCAGCAGTGGTATAGCGGGGGGGCGTGAGACCCAGTACTTC	CASSGIAGGRETQYF
TRBV15	.	TRBD1	TRBJ1-5	TGTGCCACCAGCAGGGAAGGGACAGGGGATCAGCCCCAGCATTTT	CATSREGTGDQPQHF
TRBV7-9	.	TRBD1	TRBJ2-7	TGTGCCAGCAGCTCGACCCCCGGGACAGGGGTCTACGAGCAGTACTTC	CASSSTPGTGVYEQYF
TRBV6-6	few	.	TRBJ1-1	TGTGCCAGCTCGCAGCAGAACACTGAAGCTTTCTTT	CASSQQNTEAFF
TRBV29-1	.	.	TRBJ2-7	TGCAGCAGTCGGGCCGGGACACCTTACGAGCAGTACTTC	CSSRAGTPYEQYF
TRBV7-3	many	TRBD1	TRBJ2-7	TGTGCCAGCAGCTCCAGCGACAGGGACGAGCAGTACTTC	CASSSSDRDEQYF
TRBV7-9	.	.	TRBJ2-7	TGTGCCAGCAGCGCAAGCGGGACAACCTACGAGCAGCACTTC	CASSASGTTYEQHF
TRBV29-1	many	.	TRBJ1-2	TGCAGCGTAAGGAGTTTCCCTGGCTACACCTTC	CSVRSFPGYTF
TRBV7-9	.	.	TRBJ2-7	TGTGCCAGCAGCCCATACGACAGTCTCTCCTACGAGCAGTACTTC	CASSPYDSLSYEQYF
TRBV6-6	.	.	TRBJ1-6	TGTGCCAGCAGGGGGATCAATTCACCCCTCCACTTT	CASRGINSPLHF
TRBV4-1	many	TRBD1	TRBJ2-5	TGCGCCAGCAGCCAACCGGACAGGGGGCCAGAGACCCAGTACTTC	CASSQPDRGPETQYF
TRBV2	.	.	TRBJ1-1	TGTGCCAGCAGTGAATGGGAAGACACTGAAGCTTTCTTT	CASSEWEDTEAFF
TRBV25-1	few	TRBD1	TRBJ2-2	TGTGCCAGCAGAACTCTCCAGGGGGAAACCGGGGAGCTGTTTTTT	CASRTLQGETGELFF
TRBV2	.	.	TRBJ2-7	TGTGCCAGCAGAAGGACACCGTTGGGCTACGAGCAGTACTTC	CASRRTPLGYEQYF
TRBV14	few	TRBD1	TRBJ2-2	TGTGCCAGCAGCTCGCGCCGGGACAGATACACCGGGGAGCTGTTTTTT	CASSSRRDRYTGELFF
TRBV12-3/TRBV12-4	.	.	TRBJ1-6	TGTGCCAGCACCGACGGGCAGGGGACCTATAATTCACCCCTCCACTTT	CASTDGQGTYNSPLHF
TRBV10-3	many	TRBD2	TRBJ2-5	TGTGCCATCAGGAGCGGGAGGGCGCCGGGAGAGACCCAGTACTTC	CAIRSGRAPGETQYF
TRBV7-9	.	TRBD2	TRBJ2-2	TGTGCCAGCAGCAACCCGGGAGGGGTAGTGGGCACCGGGGAGCTGTTTTTT	CASSNPGGVVGTGELFF
TRBV6-1	few	TRBD2	TRBJ2-5	TGTGCCAGCAGCATCACTAGCGGGGGGGCGGAGACCCAGTACTTC	CASSITSGGAETQYF
TRBV9	few	TRBD1	TRBJ2-2	TGTGCCAGTCGACAGGGGTTGGCCACCGGGGAGCTGTTTTTT	CASRQGLATGELFF
TRBV5-4	.	.	TRBJ2-7	TGTGCCAGCGGCCTTGGGGCCGAGACCCACGAGCAGTACTTC	CASGLGAETHEQYF
TRBV7-6	many	.	TRBJ2-5	TGTGCCAGCAGCTTAACATCGAGGAGGACCCAGTACTTC	CASSLTSRRTQYF
TRBV20-1	many	.	TRBJ2-5	TGCAGTGCTAGATACGGGGCACAAGAGACCCAGTACTTC	CSARYGAQETQYF
TRBV25-1	.	.	TRBJ1-3	TGTGCCACCGGTACGTCTGGAAACACCATATATTTT	CATGTSGNTIYF